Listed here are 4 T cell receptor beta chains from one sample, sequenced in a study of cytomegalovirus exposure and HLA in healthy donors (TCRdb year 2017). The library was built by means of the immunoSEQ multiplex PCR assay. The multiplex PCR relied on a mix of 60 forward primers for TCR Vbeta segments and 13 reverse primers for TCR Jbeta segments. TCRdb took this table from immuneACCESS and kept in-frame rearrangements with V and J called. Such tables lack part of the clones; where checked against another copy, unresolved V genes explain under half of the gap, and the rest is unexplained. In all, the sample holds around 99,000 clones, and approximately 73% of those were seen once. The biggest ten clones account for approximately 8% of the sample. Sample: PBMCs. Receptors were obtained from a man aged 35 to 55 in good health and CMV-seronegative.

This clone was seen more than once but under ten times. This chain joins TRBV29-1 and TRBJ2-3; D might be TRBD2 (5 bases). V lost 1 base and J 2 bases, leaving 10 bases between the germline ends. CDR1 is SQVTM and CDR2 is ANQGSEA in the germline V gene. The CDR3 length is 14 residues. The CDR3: CSVEGLSLTDTQYF. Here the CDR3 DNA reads TGCAGCGTTGAAGGACTAAGCCTCACAGATACGCAGTATTTT.

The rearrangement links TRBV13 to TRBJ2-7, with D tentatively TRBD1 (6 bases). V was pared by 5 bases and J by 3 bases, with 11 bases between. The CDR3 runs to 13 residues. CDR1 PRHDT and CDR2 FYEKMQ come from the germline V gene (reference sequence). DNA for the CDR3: TGTGCCAGCAGCCCTAAACAGGGCTACGAGCAGTACTTC. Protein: CASSPKQGYEQYF. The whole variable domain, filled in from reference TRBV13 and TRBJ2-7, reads AAGVIQSPRHLIKEKRETATLKCYPIPRHDTVYWYQQGPGQDPQFLISFYEKMQSDKGSIPDRFSAQQFSDYHSELNMSSLELGDSALYFCASSPKQGYEQYFGPGTRLTVT.

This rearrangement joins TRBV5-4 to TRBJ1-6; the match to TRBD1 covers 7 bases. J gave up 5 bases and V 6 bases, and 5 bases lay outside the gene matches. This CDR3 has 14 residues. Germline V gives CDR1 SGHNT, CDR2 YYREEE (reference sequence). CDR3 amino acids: CASTRQGDNSPLHF. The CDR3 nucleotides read TGTGCCAGCACTCGACAGGGTGATAATTCACCCCTCCACTTT.

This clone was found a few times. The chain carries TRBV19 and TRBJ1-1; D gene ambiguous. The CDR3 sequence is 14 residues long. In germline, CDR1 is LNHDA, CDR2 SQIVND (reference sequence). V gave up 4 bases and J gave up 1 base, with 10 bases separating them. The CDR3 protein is CASSTWATNTEAFF. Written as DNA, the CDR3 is TGTGCCAGTAGTACTTGGGCCACGAACACTGAAGCTTTCTTT.